The 2 T cell receptor beta chains listed next were all sequenced from one sample in a study of identical twins. TCRdb itself ran the 5' RACE reads through MiXCR, one entry per CDR3 protein. In the table there are hundreds of thousands of distinct CDR3 sequences, 5.5% to 6.5% of which are singletons. What was sequenced was naive T cells sorted from blood. The receptors derive from a man aged 18-30 years in good health.

In this sample, this clonotype turned up many times. V usage is TRBV12-3 or TRBV12-4 and J usage is TRBJ1-5; 9 bases map to TRBD1. This CDR3 contains 15 residues. The junction had 7 bases not matched to a gene; V was cut back by 4 bases and J by 6 bases. As DNA, the CDR3 is TGTGCCAGCAGTTCGCCGGGACAGGGCCGTCAGCCCCAGCATTTT. As protein: CASSSPGQGRQPQHF.

This clonotype was observed a few times. This chain joins TRBV16 and TRBJ2-7, with D perhaps matching TRBD1 (6 bases). V was trimmed by 6 bases and J by 1 base, leaving 10 bases between them. Germline V gives CDR1 KGHSY, CDR2 FQNENV. This CDR3 spans 13 amino acids. The CDR3 loop reads CASRFQGSYEQYF. The DNA for the CDR3 is TGTGCCAGCAGATTTCAGGGGTCCTACGAGCAGTACTTC.